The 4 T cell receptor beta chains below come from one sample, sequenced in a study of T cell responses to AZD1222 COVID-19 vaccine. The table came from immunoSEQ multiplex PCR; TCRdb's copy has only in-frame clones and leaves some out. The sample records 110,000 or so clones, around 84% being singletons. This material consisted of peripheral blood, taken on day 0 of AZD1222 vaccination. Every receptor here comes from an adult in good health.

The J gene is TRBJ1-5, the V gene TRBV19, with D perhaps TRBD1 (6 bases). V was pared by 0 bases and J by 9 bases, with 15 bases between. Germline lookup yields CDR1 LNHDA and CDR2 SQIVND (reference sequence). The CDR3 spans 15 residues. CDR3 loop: CASSIELTGAGPQHF. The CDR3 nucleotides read TGTGCCAGTAGTATAGAGTTGACAGGTGCTGGGCCCCAGCATTTT.

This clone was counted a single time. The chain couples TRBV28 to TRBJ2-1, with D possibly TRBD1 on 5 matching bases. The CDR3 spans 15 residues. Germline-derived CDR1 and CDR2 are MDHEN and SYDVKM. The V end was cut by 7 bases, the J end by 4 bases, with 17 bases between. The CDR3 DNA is TGTGCCAGCACCGACCTGGGCAGGGATTACAATGAGCAGTTCTTC. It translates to CASTDLGRDYNEQFF.

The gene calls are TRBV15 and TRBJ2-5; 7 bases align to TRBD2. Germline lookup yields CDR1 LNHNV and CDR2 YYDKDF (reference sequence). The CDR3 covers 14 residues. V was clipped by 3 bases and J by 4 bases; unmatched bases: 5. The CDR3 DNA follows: TGTGCCACCAGCAGGACCAGCGGGGCAGAGACCCAGTACTTC. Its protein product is CATSRTSGAETQYF.

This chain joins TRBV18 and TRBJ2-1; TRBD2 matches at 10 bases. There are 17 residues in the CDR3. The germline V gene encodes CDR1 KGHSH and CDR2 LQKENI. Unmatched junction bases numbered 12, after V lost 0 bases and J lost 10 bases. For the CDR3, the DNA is TGTGCCAGCTCACCACCGTCAACTTCTAGCGGGGGAGGCGAGCAGTTCTTC. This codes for CASSPPSTSSGGGEQFF.